These 3 T cell receptor beta chains were sequenced from one sample in a study of control samples from healthy donors and cancer patients. Produced via immunoSEQ multiplex PCR; TCRdb's table is partial and in-frame only. Of 150,000 to 200,000 clones listed, 94% are singletons. The sequenced sample consisted of PBMCs. The receptors originated from a man aged 55 to 69 with colorectal cancer.

The chain links TRBV7-9 to TRBJ2-4; 7 bases map to TRBD1. The CDR3 loop spans 16 amino acids. V shed 1 base, J shed 2 bases, and the junction held 5 bases outside the gene matches. CDR1 is SEHNR, CDR2 FQNEAQ, per germline (reference sequence). CDR3 residues: CASSLEGAGTKNIQYF. DNA for the CDR3: TGTGCCAGCAGCTTAGAGGGGGCAGGGACCAAAAACATTCAGTACTTC.

This sequence joins TRBV19 and TRBJ1-1, with D uncertain. Germline values: CDR1 LNHDA, CDR2 SQIVND (reference sequence). This CDR3 region has 13 residues. Deletions cut 4 bases from V and 0 bases from J, with 6 bases between. The CDR3 is CASSREVNTEAFF. The CDR3 bases are TGTGCCAGTAGTAGAGAAGTGAACACTGAAGCTTTCTTT.

This chain links TRBV5-6 with TRBJ1-1; maybe TRBD1 (5 bases). Germline loops: CDR1 SGHDT, CDR2 YYEEEE. Trimming cost V 0 bases and J 4 bases, with 22 bases left between them. The CDR3 contains 18 residues. Here the CDR3 reads CASSLAGPAGQLPTEAFF. Here the CDR3 DNA reads TGTGCCAGCAGCTTGGCCGGGCCTGCGGGGCAGTTACCCACTGAAGCTTTCTTT.